This TCR beta chain was documented in a study of cytomegalovirus exposure and HLA in healthy donors. Study-level background: An early data release held approximately 85 million unique TCRs from HLA-typed donors.

Concerning this clone itself: Its target is unknown.

Whole-study findings and limits: Per a prior analysis, the majority of TCR beta V segments were productive roughly 90% or roughly 30% of the time. Among TCR beta chains, those listed as cytomegalovirus-associated numbered some 160. Roughly even sequencing depth across donors was the assumption behind the presence/absence analyses.

The PCR contained 60 Vbeta and 13 Jbeta primers. TCRdb's copy holds only in-frame clones and misses some; the assay was immunoSEQ multiplex PCR. The table lists some 160,000 clones. Germline assignment: CDR1 SGHAT and CDR2 FQNNGV. The CDR3 spans 13 residues. Trimming removed 1 base from V and 8 bases from J, with 10 bases in between. The sequenced material came from PBMCs. The chain joins TRBV11-2 to TRBJ2-3, with a tentative D call TRBD2 (5 bases). The sequence came from a man in his thirties or forties in good health and CMV-seronegative. The CDR3 bases are TGTGCCAGCAGCTTAGGTCCCGCGGGTACGCAGTATTTT. It encodes CASSLGPAGTQYF.